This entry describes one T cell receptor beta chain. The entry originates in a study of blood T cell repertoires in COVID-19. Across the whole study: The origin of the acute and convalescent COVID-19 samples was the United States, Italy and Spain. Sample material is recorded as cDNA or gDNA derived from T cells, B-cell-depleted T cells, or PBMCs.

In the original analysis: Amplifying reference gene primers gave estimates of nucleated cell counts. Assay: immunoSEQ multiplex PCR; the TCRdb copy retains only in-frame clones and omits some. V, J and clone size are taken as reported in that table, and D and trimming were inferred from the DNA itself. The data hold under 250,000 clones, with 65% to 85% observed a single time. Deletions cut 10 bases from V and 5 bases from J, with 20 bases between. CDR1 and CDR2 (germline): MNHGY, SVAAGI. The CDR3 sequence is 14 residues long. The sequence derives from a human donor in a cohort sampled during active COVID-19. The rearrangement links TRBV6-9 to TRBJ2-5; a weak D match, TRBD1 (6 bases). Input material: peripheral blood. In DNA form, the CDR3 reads TGTGCCACCAAGGACCACAGGGTCTGTGAGACCCAGTACTTC. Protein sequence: CATKDHRVCETQYF.